This T cell receptor beta chain appears in the sequencing data of a study of T cells after yellow fever vaccination. Study-wide findings and caveats: Clones that expanded after primary vaccination mostly reappeared after the booster (96% CD4, 88% CD8). Repertoires sorted by FACS could include abundant clonotypes that are contaminants from the bulk population.

As TCR cDNA was made by 5'RACE template switching, a universal primer site and UMIs were added. TCRdb processed the 5' RACE reads anew with MiXCR; each CDR3 protein has one entry. The sample carries about 240,000 distinct CDR3 sequences, less than 8.5% recorded once. This clonotype has at least ten counts. Antigen specificity is unknown. V was clipped by 6 bases and J by 11 bases; unmatched bases: 7. The CDR3 is 13 residues long. The source is a young man who received the YFV17D yellow fever vaccine. The rearrangement links TRBV12-3 or TRBV12-4 to TRBJ2-7; the match to TRBD2 covers 13 bases. The material was CD4+ T cells sorted from PBMCs, obtained 15 days after the yellow fever booster vaccination. The CDR3, as DNA: TGTGCCAGCAGCACCGGGACTAGCGGGATAAAGTACTTC. This gives the protein CASSTGTSGIKYF.